A single TCR beta chain is shown here with its context. Germline lookup yields CDR1 MGHRA and CDR2 YSYEKL. This CDR3 spans 17 amino acids. The J segment lost 3 bases and the V segment lost 2 bases, leaving 6 bases of the junction unmatched. Synthetic spike-ins, TCR analog templates, were added into each PCR. Libraries were prepared by immunoSEQ multiplex PCR; TCRdb keeps only in-frame clonotypes and omits some of them. The table shows about 83,000 clones, with about 85% occurring only once. This entry belongs to a study of PD-L1 blockade in urothelial cancer. This sequence originates from a woman between 65 and 79 years old with urothelial cancer. This specimen consisted of PBMCs, obtained around atezolizumab (anti-PD-L1) treatment. This rearrangement joins TRBV4-1 to TRBJ2-1; TRBD2 agrees at 11 bases. This chain's CDR3 is CASSQSGLADDYNEQFF. The DNA for the CDR3 is TGCGCCAGCAGCCAATCGGGACTAGCGGACGACTACAATGAGCAGTTCTTC.